This TCR beta chain was sequenced in a study of T cells in localized non-small cell lung cancer (dated by TCRdb to the early 2020s). With regard to the full study: The study analyzed T cell repertoires of 236 early-stage NSCLC patients, comparing tumors and uninvolved tumor-adjacent lungs. The cohort comprised roughly 240 treatment-naïve NSCLC patients with resected, localized lung tumors. NSCLC patients had a mean age of roughly 69 years, and more than 120 were male and about a hundred female.

TCR beta CDR3 regions were sequenced from DNA using the immunoSEQ Assay. As for how the authors treated the data: To compute T cell density, TCR beta template counts were normalized to usable DNA, which was estimated by amplifying housekeeping genes. The preseqR package was used to estimate richness by extrapolating to 400,000 templates for PBMC samples and to 120,000 templates for tissue samples. Clonality was calculated as one minus Pielou's evenness. Tissue-enriched TCRs were identified by differential abundance testing using productive amino-acid clonotypes, minimum total count 5 and alpha 0.1. The Jaccard Index and the Morisita Overlap Index were used to quantify repertoire overlap between compartments. GLIPH grouped TCR beta CDR3s together with public tetramer-defined viral CDR3s, and a viral motif had to include at least three viral sequences and show V-gene enrichment. TCRdb re-hosts the immuneACCESS table, in-frame sequences only. Its copies lack some clones; in the studies checked, an unresolved V gene accounts for under half of them, and the cause for the rest is not known. The V and J calls and clone size come from that table; D and trimming were worked out from the DNA. In this sample the table shows about 1,500 clones, around a fifth of which occur a single time. The ten largest make up less than 9% of the sample.

CDR1 and CDR2 (SGHNT, YENEEA) derive from the germline V gene. The CDR3 runs 15 amino acids, cysteine and phenylalanine included. Only CDR3 DNA is held: 45 bases, read in frame from base 1. V is pruned by 4 bases and J by 6 bases, leaving 9 bases of the junction without a gene match. Uninvolved adjacent lung was sampled at least 2 cm away from the tumor margin, and two independent pathologists confirmed that the tissue had no atypia. At diagnosis, peripheral blood, uninvolved tumor-adjacent lung and tumor were collected and were preserved as a mix of fresh-frozen and FFPE material. Study-level results and caveats: Because of the exploratory design, TCR variables were selected using unadjusted p-values without false-discovery rate correction. The highest T cell clonality was observed in uninvolved tumor-adjacent lung, where clonality exceeded that of tumor, suggesting that antigenic responses were more focused in uninvolved tumor-adjacent lung. A median of 57 of the top 100 tumor clones were detected in paired uninvolved adjacent lung, and some 28 of these tumor clones were also found among the top 100 clones of the paired uninvolved adjacent lung. Because multi-region tumor sequencing was not performed, intratumor heterogeneity could not be ruled out. Higher blood T cell density associated with longer overall survival, while higher adjacent-lung clonality associated with shorter survival.

Remarks on this clone: The antigen this receptor binds is unknown. The record has no base qualities; no much larger clone is one base away.

The V and J genes are TRBV11-3 and TRBJ2-7, with 10 bases aligning to TRBD1. The sample in question was normal lung tissue next to the tumor, obtained before any cancer treatment. This clonotype was obtained from a female donor at least 60 years old with stage I lung adenocarcinoma. The bases are TGTGCCAGCAGCTCCTTGGGACAGGGGAGGCGCGAGCAGTACTTC. Translated, it gives CASSSLGQGRREQYF.